Listed here is a single T cell receptor (beta chain). Its target is unknown. This specimen belongs to a study of a mutant IDH1 vaccine in newly diagnosed glioma. Study context: Mean patient age was approximately 39 years; 62.5% were male and roughly 38% female. Findings and limits, study-wide: A vaccine-induced immune response developed in roughly 95% of the patients.

Time point denoted: week 35, safety follow-up. The content of each vaccine dose was 300 ug of mutant IDH1 20-mer peptide, and topical imiquimod accompanied it. The study gave patients eight vaccinations in weeks 1, 3, 5, 7, 11, 15, 19, 23. Tumors from donors were new WHO grade 3 or 4 IDH1-mutant astrocytomas with ATRX loss. Assay used: immunoSEQ multiplex PCR; TCRdb lists only in-frame clones, some missing. The repertoire holds about 66,000 clones, with roughly 74% as singletons. The material sequenced was PBMCs, taken from a glioma patient whose treatment included an IDH1 peptide vaccine. The TCR sequence derives from a man aged 50 to 59 with glioma.

The CDR3 is CASSQREWDEQYF. The CDR3 nucleotides read TGCGCCAGCAGCCAACGGGAGTGGGACGAGCAGTACTTC. The chain joins TRBV4-3 to TRBJ2-7; D perhaps matches TRBD2 (6 bases). V lost 2 bases and J lost 5, with 10 bases in between. Per germline, CDR1 LGHNA and CDR2 YSLEER. This CDR3 contains 13 residues.